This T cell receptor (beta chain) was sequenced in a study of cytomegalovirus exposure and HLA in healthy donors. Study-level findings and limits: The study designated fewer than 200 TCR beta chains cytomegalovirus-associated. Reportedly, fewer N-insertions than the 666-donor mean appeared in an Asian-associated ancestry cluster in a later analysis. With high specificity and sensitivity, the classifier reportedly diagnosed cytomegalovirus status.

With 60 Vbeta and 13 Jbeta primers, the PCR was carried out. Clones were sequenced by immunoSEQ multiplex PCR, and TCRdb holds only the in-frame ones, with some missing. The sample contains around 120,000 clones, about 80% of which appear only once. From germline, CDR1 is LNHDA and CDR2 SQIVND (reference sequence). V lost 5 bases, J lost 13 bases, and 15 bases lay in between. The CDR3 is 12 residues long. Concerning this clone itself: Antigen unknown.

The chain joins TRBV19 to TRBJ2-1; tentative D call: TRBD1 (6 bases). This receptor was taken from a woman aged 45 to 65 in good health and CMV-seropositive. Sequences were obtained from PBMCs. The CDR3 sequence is CASSVHRVKQFF. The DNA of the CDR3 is TGTGCCAGTAGTGTCCACAGGGTGAAACAGTTCTTC.